In its sample, the clone carrying this T cell receptor (beta chain) was seen many times. Its antigen is unknown. Template switching (which added a universal primer site) was used, and cDNA carried unique molecular identifiers. TCRdb used MiXCR to reprocess the 5' RACE reads, holding one entry per CDR3 protein. The repertoire includes some 210,000 distinct CDR3 sequences, 15% to 20% of them detected once, and 40% sits in the top ten. The record originates from a study of identical twins. General study findings and limits: Cord blood's abundant beta clonotypes had fewer insertions, unlike memory repertoires.

The CDR3 length is 12 residues. V was pared by 3 bases and J by 5 bases, with 7 bases between. CDR1 and CDR2 (germline): LGHDT, YNNKEL (reference sequence). This sample also belongs to another study, concerning T cells expressing NK-cell markers. That work contributes: The sequencing cohort of eight donors included seven HCMV-seropositive individuals and one seronegative individual.

Sample: CD8+ T cells sorted from blood. The TCR sequence derives from a young woman in good health. The J gene is TRBJ2-5, the V gene TRBV3-1; D is ambiguous. The CDR3 region is CASSQAEETQYF. CDR3 in DNA: TGTGCCAGCAGCCAGGCCGAGGAGACCCAGTACTTC.